A single sample is the source of the 14 T cell receptor beta chains below, sequenced in a study of T cell repertoires in cytomegalovirus infection. TCRdb recomputed calls from the reads with MiXCR, one row per CDR3 protein. The repertoire holds 51,000 or so distinct CDR3 sequences, 15% to 20% seen once, with around 77% in the top ten. These receptors lack a known antigen. The input for sequencing was CD8+ T cells from cultured PBMCs, taken from culture after CMV antigen stimulation. These receptors originate from a human donor in good health (CMV status not recorded). Some clones in this sample may be carry-over from other donors' samples.

V is TRBV6-8 and J is TRBJ1-1, with 9 bases lining up with TRBD1. This CDR3 is built from 14 residues. The V gene end was trimmed by 5 bases and the J gene end by 3 bases; junction bases not matched to a gene: 4. Looked up from germline, CDR1 is MNHGY and CDR2 is SAAAGT. The CDR3 reads CASSGGQGDTEAFF. CDR3 bases: TGTGCCAGCAGTGGGGGACAGGGAGACACTGAAGCTTTCTTT.

This clonotype was found a few times. CDR3 region: CSVTGLYGYTF. The CDR3 DNA reads TGCAGCGTGACAGGGCTCTATGGCTACACCTTC. V usage is TRBV29-1 and J usage is TRBJ1-2; 7 nucleotides match TRBD1. CDR1 and CDR2 from the germline V gene are SQVTM and ANQGSEA. This CDR3 spans 11 amino acids. Trimming cost V 6 bases and J 4 bases; bases outside gene matches: 2.

The chain links TRBV7-8 to TRBJ2-2; D gene ambiguous. The ends were cut back, 1 base at V and 0 bases at J, with 3 bases in the middle. This CDR3 contains 14 residues. The germline V gene encodes CDR1 SGHVS and CDR2 FQNEAQ. The CDR3 protein is CASSLDPNTGELFF. CDR3 in DNA: TGTGCCAGCAGCTTAGACCCGAACACCGGGGAGCTGTTTTTT.

The chain couples TRBV27 to TRBJ1-2; the D is unclear. The CDR3 totals 13 residues. V was clipped by 8 bases and J by 3 bases, with 13 bases between them. Germline V gene lookup returns CDR1 MNHEY and CDR2 SMNVEV (reference sequence). The CDR3 loop is CASAWEPHYGYTF. CDR3 coding DNA: TGTGCCAGCGCCTGGGAGCCCCACTATGGCTACACCTTC.

V usage is TRBV2 and J usage is TRBJ1-2; D gene unclear. CDR3 size: 13 residues. Germline assignment: CDR1 SNHLY and CDR2 FYNNEI. V was pared by 8 bases and J by 3 bases, with 13 bases between. DNA for the CDR3: TGTGCCAGCCCTGGCGGGGTCGACTATGGCTACACCTTC. The encoded protein is CASPGGVDYGYTF.

By proportion, this clonotype is medium-sized. This chain uses TRBV7-4 with TRBJ1-5; unclear D gene. Trimming cost V 2 bases and J 8 bases, with 4 bases left between them. CDR1 SGHVT and CDR2 SQSDAQ come from the germline V gene. CDR3 length: 11 amino acids. Here the CDR3 reads CASSLTKPQHF. The DNA of the CDR3 is TGTGCCAGCAGCTTAACCAAGCCCCAGCATTTT.

The chain uses TRBV7-6 and TRBJ2-1; no clear D gene. The ends were cut back, 5 bases at V and 3 bases at J, with 23 bases in the middle. This CDR3 contains 18 residues. In germline, CDR1 is SGHVS, CDR2 FNYEAQ. CDR3 amino acids: CASSPRAIGDILYNEQFF. CDR3 nucleotide sequence: TGTGCCAGCAGCCCTCGCGCGATTGGAGACATACTCTACAATGAGCAGTTCTTC.

This sequence joins TRBV12-3 or TRBV12-4 and TRBJ1-1; D uncertain. Between the trimmed V and J ends, which lost 8 bases and 0 bases, there was a span of 10 bases. The CDR3 consists of 13 residues. CDR3 loop: CASESGLNTEAFF. The CDR3 nucleotides are TGTGCCAGCGAGAGTGGATTGAACACTGAAGCTTTCTTT.

The chain couples TRBV6-5 to TRBJ1-2; D possibly corresponds to TRBD1 (6 bases). Germline CDR1 is MNHEY and CDR2 is SVGAGI. Trimming cost V 4 bases and J 4 bases, with 16 bases left between them. This CDR3 spans 15 amino acids. CDR3 in amino acids: CASSSREGVIYGYTF. The CDR3 bases are TGTGCCAGCAGTTCGAGGGAGGGGGTGATCTATGGCTACACCTTC.

The chain carries TRBV2 and TRBJ1-1; the match to TRBD1 covers 7 bases. The CDR3 consists of 14 residues. CDR1 is SNHLY, CDR2 FYNNEI, per germline. With V trimmed by 4 bases and J by 4 bases, 6 bases remained unmatched. This chain's CDR3 is CASSGRRGGTEAFF. CDR3 DNA: TGTGCCAGCAGTGGGCGCAGGGGGGGCACTGAAGCTTTCTTT.

The table lists this clonotype with a few counts. The chain employs TRBV19 and TRBJ2-5; 8 bases align to TRBD1. The CDR3 loop spans 15 amino acids. J gave up 4 bases and V 4 bases, and 8 bases lay outside the gene matches. Per germline, CDR1 LNHDA and CDR2 SQIVND (reference sequence). The CDR3 DNA sequence: TGTGCCAGTAGTACGACAGGGGTCTCAGGAGAGACCCAGTACTTC. Protein: CASSTTGVSGETQYF.

V gene TRBV6-2 or TRBV6-3 combines with J gene TRBJ2-5; no clear D gene. In germline, CDR1 is MNHEY, CDR2 SVGEGT. Trimming removed 2 bases at V and 1 base at J, with 5 bases between. The CDR3 has 13 residues. CDR3 loop: CASSYLFQETQYF. DNA for the CDR3: TGTGCCAGCAGTTACCTCTTCCAAGAGACCCAGTACTTC.

The V gene is TRBV6-5, the J gene TRBJ1-1, with unresolved D. Germline loops: CDR1 MNHEY, CDR2 SVGAGI. V lost 2 bases and J lost 3, with 7 bases in between. CDR3 length: 13 residues. In nucleotides, the CDR3 is TGTGCCAGCAGTTACGAACAGTACACTGAAGCTTTCTTT. Translation gives CASSYEQYTEAFF.

This clonotype came up a few times. The J gene is TRBJ2-2, the V gene TRBV4-2; 13 bases are a match to TRBD2. With V trimmed by 1 base and J by 4 bases, 3 bases remained unmatched. Germline CDR1 LGHNA, CDR2 YNFKEQ. The CDR3 contains 17 residues. CDR3 sequence reads: CASSQGLAGGSTGELFF. In DNA form, the CDR3 reads TGTGCCAGCAGCCAAGGACTAGCGGGGGGTTCCACCGGGGAGCTGTTTTTT.